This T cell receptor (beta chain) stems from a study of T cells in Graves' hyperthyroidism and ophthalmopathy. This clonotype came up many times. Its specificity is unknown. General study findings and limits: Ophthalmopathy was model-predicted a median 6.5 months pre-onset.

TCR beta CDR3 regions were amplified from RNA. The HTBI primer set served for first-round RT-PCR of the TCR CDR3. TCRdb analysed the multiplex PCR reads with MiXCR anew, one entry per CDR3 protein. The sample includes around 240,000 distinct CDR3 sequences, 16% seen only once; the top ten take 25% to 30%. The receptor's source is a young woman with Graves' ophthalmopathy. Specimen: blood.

CDR3 nucleotides: TGTGCCTGGGGGGGGACAGGGGACTACGAGCAGTACTTC. Protein sequence: CAWGGTGDYEQYF. This chain links TRBV30 with TRBJ2-7; 10 bases line up with TRBD1. This CDR3 is 13 amino acids long. Germline V CDR1 and CDR2: GTSNPN, SVGIG (reference sequence). Germline trimming cut 5 bases from V and 3 bases from J; bases unmatched to any gene: 4.